The clone carrying this TCR beta chain was seen just once. This record belongs to a study of blood T cell repertoires in COVID-19. As for the study in general: Samples representing acute and convalescent COVID-19 were sourced from the United States, Italy and Spain. PBMCs, B-cell-depleted T cells, or T cells were the source of the cDNA or gDNA that made up the material.

Authors' data handling: Reference gene primer amplification gave estimated nucleated cell counts. TCRdb's table, derived via immunoSEQ multiplex PCR, lists solely in-frame clones and lacks some. D and trimming were read from the DNA, whereas the V and J calls and clone size are those reported in that table. Of about 220,000 clones in the sample, 65% to 90% were seen once. Germline V gene sequence: CDR1 SGHAT, CDR2 FQNNGV. The V segment lost 4 bases and the J segment 8 bases; nucleotides outside the gene matches: 13. The CDR3 length is 17 residues. The source material was peripheral blood. J is TRBJ2-1 and V is TRBV11-2; 11 bases agree with TRBD2. This TCR was recovered from a man aged 45-65 years with active or convalescent COVID-19. The CDR3 spells CASSSYKLAGVWHEQFF. The CDR3 nucleotides read TGTGCCAGCAGCTCCTATAAACTAGCGGGAGTATGGCATGAGCAGTTCTTC.